This T cell receptor beta chain is from a study of technical replicates of blood from several donors. Generated by immunoSEQ multiplex PCR, the TCRdb table keeps only in-frame clones and is missing some. The table lists about 75,000 clones, about 90% of them singletons. Trimming took 4 bases from V and 4 from J; bases not matched to a gene: 3. Germline loops: CDR1 LNHDA, CDR2 SQIVND (reference sequence). This CDR3 spans 13 amino acids. This sequence was found in a human donor in good health. Sequenced: T cells isolated from PBMCs. This chain connects TRBV19 to TRBJ1-2; 7 bases agree with TRBD1. The CDR3 nucleotides are TGTGCCAGTAGTAGCCAGGGGGGCTATGGCTACACCTTC. Amino acid sequence: CASSSQGGYGYTF. Full variable domain (remainder filled in from reference TRBV19 and TRBJ1-2): DGGITQSPKYLFRKEGQNVTLSCEQNLNHDAMYWYRQDPGQGLRLIYYSQIVNDFQKGDIAEGYSVSREKKESFPLTVTSAQKNPTAFYLCASSSQGGYGYTFGSGTRLTVV.